These T cell receptor beta chains were read from a single sample in a study of CD8 T cells in Susac syndrome. TCRdb used MiXCR to reprocess the immunoSEQ multiplex PCR reads, holding one entry per CDR3 protein. This table has roughly 200,000 distinct CDR3 sequences, 90% to 95% appearing once. The sequencing sample was made of CD8+ T cells from PBMCs. These receptor sequences come from a human donor with multiple sclerosis. Each CDR3 is given with its conserved first and last residue. A D gene is named only where the DNA matches it firmly. Clone size is shown for a subset of rows, as once, few, many or a class of expanded clone.

CDR3	DNA	V	J	size	D
CASSPTGKYEQYF	TGTGCCAGCAGCCCGACAGGGAAGTACGAGCAGTACTTC	TRBV7-9	TRBJ2-7	NA	TRBD1
CAWSVLWFVGTRHTEAFF	TGTGCCTGGAGTGTACTATGGTTTGTGGGGACGCGGCACACTGAAGCTTTCTTT	TRBV30	TRBJ1-1	NA	NA
CASSLTNSPSGYNEQFF	TGTGCCAGCAGCTTAACCAATTCGCCTAGCGGCTACAATGAGCAGTTCTTC	TRBV7-3	TRBJ2-1	NA	TRBD2
CASSPPGGVPYEQYF	TGTGCCAGCAGCCCCCCCGGGGGTGTCCCCTACGAGCAGTACTTC	TRBV7-2	TRBJ2-7	NA	NA
CATSRGPFSTDTQYF	TGTGCCACCAGCAGAGGCCCCTTTAGCACAGATACGCAGTATTTT	TRBV15	TRBJ2-3	NA	NA
CASSQVLAIYNEQFF	TGCGCCAGCAGCCAAGTGCTAGCTATCTACAATGAGCAGTTCTTC	TRBV4-1	TRBJ2-1	NA	NA
CASSLIREGSNEQFF	TGTGCCAGCAGCTTAATCCGGGAGGGGAGCAATGAGCAGTTCTTC	TRBV11-2	TRBJ2-1	once	TRBD2
CATSRGTSRHEQFF	TGTGCCACCAGCAGAGGTACTAGTCGCCATGAGCAGTTCTTC	TRBV15	TRBJ2-1	NA	NA
CASSVASEGYTF	TGTGCCAGCAGCGTAGCATCGGAGGGCTACACCTTC	TRBV9	TRBJ1-2	NA	NA
CASSFRLAGSEQFF	TGTGCCAGCAGCTTCCGGCTAGCGGGGAGTGAGCAGTTCTTC	TRBV13	TRBJ2-1	NA	TRBD2
CASTSGSETQYF	TGTGCCAGCACGAGTGGTAGTGAGACCCAGTACTTC	TRBV28	TRBJ2-5	NA	NA
CAWSVRLQLRTHGYEQYF	TGTGCCTGGAGTGTACGGTTACAGCTGAGAACCCACGGCTACGAGCAGTACTTC	TRBV30	TRBJ2-7	NA	NA
CSVAGLVNRVGETQYF	TGCAGCGTTGCCGGGTTGGTGAACCGGGTAGGAGAGACCCAGTACTTC	TRBV29-1	TRBJ2-5	NA	NA
CASSLKETQYF	TGTGCCAGCAGTTTAAAAGAGACCCAGTACTTC	TRBV12-3/TRBV12-4	TRBJ2-5	NA	NA
CASSRLAGGGNEQFF	TGTGCCAGCAGCAGGTTAGCGGGAGGGGGCAATGAGCAGTTCTTC	TRBV9	TRBJ2-1	NA	TRBD2
CASWAFTDTQYF	TGCGCCTCCTGGGCTTTCACAGATACGCAGTATTTT	TRBV27	TRBJ2-3	NA	NA
CASGRGGSEQFF	TGTGCTAGTGGGCGAGGCGGGAGTGAGCAGTTCTTC	TRBV12-5	TRBJ2-1	NA	TRBD2
CATGGLAGEQETQYF	TGTGCCACTGGGGGACTAGCGGGAGAACAAGAGACCCAGTACTTC	TRBV27	TRBJ2-5	NA	TRBD2
CASSVAVWAGLGEQYF	TGTGCCAGCAGCGTAGCCGTATGGGCAGGGCTGGGTGAGCAGTACTTC	TRBV9	TRBJ2-7	NA	NA
CASTRDSGSPLHF	TGTGCCAGCACACGGGATTCTGGTTCACCCCTCCACTTT	TRBV7-9	TRBJ1-6	NA	NA
CASRGAEQFF	TGTGCCAGCAGGGGAGCTGAGCAGTTCTTC	TRBV2	TRBJ2-1	NA	NA
CASTPGSGALGTQYF	TGTGCCAGCACCCCGGGGTCGGGAGCCCTCGGGACCCAGTACTTC	TRBV28	TRBJ2-5	NA	NA
CASSQPGQGWDSNQPQHF	TGCGCCAGCAGTCAGCCGGGACAGGGGTGGGATAGCAATCAGCCCCAGCATTTT	TRBV23-1	TRBJ1-5	NA	TRBD1
CSASIGGTEAFF	TGCAGTGCTAGCATCGGAGGCACTGAAGCTTTCTTT	TRBV20-1	TRBJ1-1	NA	NA
CASRPTEEWVGNIQYF	TGTGCCAGCAGACCCACTGAGGAATGGGTCGGAAACATTCAGTACTTC	TRBV6-1	TRBJ2-4	NA	NA
CAWSVLPRGTYEQYF	TGTGCCTGGAGTGTACTCCCTCGGGGGACGTACGAGCAGTACTTC	TRBV30	TRBJ2-7	NA	NA
CASSPRGGSQETQYF	TGCGCCAGCAGCCCCAGGGGTGGGTCTCAAGAGACCCAGTACTTC	TRBV5-1	TRBJ2-5	NA	NA
CASSERDSQETQYF	TGTGCCAGCAGCGAGCGGGACTCCCAAGAGACCCAGTACTTC	TRBV3-1	TRBJ2-5	NA	TRBD2
CSTPPLHGTSGGVGQYF	TGCAGCACGCCCCCCTTACACGGGACTAGCGGGGGGGTAGGGCAGTACTTC	TRBV29-1	TRBJ2-7	NA	TRBD2
CASSFGQFHEKLFF	TGTGCCAGCAGTTTCGGTCAGTTTCATGAAAAACTGTTTTTT	TRBV27	TRBJ1-4	NA	NA
CASSLVAGNNEQFF	TGTGCCAGCAGTTTAGTAGCGGGGAACAATGAGCAGTTCTTC	TRBV28	TRBJ2-1	NA	TRBD2
CSARLAGAHTDTQYF	TGCAGTGCTAGGCTAGCGGGGGCCCACACAGATACGCAGTATTTT	TRBV20-1	TRBJ2-3	NA	TRBD2
CSAPTGTFYEQYF	TGCAGTGCGCCGACAGGGACCTTTTACGAGCAGTACTTC	TRBV20-1	TRBJ2-7	NA	TRBD1
CASSGREFGNQPQHF	TGCGCCAGCAGTGGACGGGAGTTCGGCAATCAGCCCCAGCATTTT	TRBV10-2	TRBJ1-5	NA	NA
CASSSGSAYEQYF	TGTGCCAGCAGTTCCGGGAGTGCCTACGAGCAGTACTTC	TRBV12-3/TRBV12-4	TRBJ2-7	NA	NA
CASSLGHGSGGGEQYF	TGTGCCAGCAGCTTAGGCCATGGTAGCGGGGGAGGAGAGCAGTACTTC	TRBV7-9	TRBJ2-7	NA	TRBD2
CASSLATGGQFF	TGTGCCAGCAGCTTAGCGACAGGTGGGCAGTTCTTC	TRBV7-9	TRBJ2-1	once	NA
CSVEPGQGAYEQFF	TGCAGCGTTGAACCGGGACAGGGGGCCTATGAGCAGTTCTTC	TRBV29-1	TRBJ2-1	NA	TRBD1
CASSLGGSRNEQFF	TGTGCCAGCAGCTTAGGGGGGAGTAGGAATGAGCAGTTCTTC	TRBV7-2	TRBJ2-1	NA	NA
CASRPGTVSYEQYF	TGTGCCAGCAGGCCCGGGACAGTCTCCTACGAGCAGTACTTC	TRBV12-3/TRBV12-4	TRBJ2-7	few	TRBD1
CASSPNPVLYEQYF	TGTGCCAGCAGCCCAAACCCTGTCCTCTACGAGCAGTACTTC	TRBV27	TRBJ2-7	NA	NA
CATSRVKGSPEAFF	TGTGCCACCAGCAGAGTTAAGGGCAGCCCTGAAGCTTTCTTT	TRBV15	TRBJ1-1	NA	NA
CASSLAISTEAFF	TGCGCCAGCAGCTTGGCCATCAGCACTGAAGCTTTCTTT	TRBV5-1	TRBJ1-1	NA	NA
CASSYSRDTEAFF	TGTGCCAGCAGTTACTCGAGGGACACTGAAGCTTTCTTT	TRBV6-5	TRBJ1-1	NA	NA
CASSQDSLAANEKLFF	TGCGCCAGCAGCCAAGATTCCCTCGCGGCTAATGAAAAACTGTTTTTT	TRBV4-1	TRBJ1-4	NA	NA
CSAREPGRIYEQYF	TGCAGTGCTAGAGAACCGGGACGGATCTACGAGCAGTACTTC	TRBV20-1	TRBJ2-7	NA	NA
CASSQELTAYGYTF	TGTGCCAGCAGCCAAGAATTGACAGCCTATGGCTACACCTTC	TRBV3-1	TRBJ1-2	NA	NA
CASSLGWSYEQYF	TGCGCCAGCAGCTTGGGGTGGTCCTACGAGCAGTACTTC	TRBV5-1	TRBJ2-7	NA	NA
CASSQEGISNTEAFF	TGTGCCAGCTCACAGGAGGGGATCTCGAACACTGAAGCTTTCTTT	TRBV18	TRBJ1-1	NA	NA